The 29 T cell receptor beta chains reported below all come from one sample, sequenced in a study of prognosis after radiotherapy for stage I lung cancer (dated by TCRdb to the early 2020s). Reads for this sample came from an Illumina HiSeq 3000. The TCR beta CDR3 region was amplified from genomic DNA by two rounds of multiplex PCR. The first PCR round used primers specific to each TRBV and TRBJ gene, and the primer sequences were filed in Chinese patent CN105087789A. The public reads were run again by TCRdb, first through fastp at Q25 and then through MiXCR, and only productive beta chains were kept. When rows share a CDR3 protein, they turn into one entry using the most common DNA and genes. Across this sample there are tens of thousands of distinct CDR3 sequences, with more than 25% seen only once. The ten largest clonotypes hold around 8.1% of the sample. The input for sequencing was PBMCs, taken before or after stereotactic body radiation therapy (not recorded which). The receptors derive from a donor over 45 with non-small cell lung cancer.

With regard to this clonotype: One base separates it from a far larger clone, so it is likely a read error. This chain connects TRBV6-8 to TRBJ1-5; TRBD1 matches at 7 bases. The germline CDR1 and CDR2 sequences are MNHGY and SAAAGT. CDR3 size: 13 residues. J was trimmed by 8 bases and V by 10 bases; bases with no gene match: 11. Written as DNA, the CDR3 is TGTGCCATCAGGTGGACAGGCCGGGAGCCCCAGCATTTT. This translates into CAIRWTGREPQHF.

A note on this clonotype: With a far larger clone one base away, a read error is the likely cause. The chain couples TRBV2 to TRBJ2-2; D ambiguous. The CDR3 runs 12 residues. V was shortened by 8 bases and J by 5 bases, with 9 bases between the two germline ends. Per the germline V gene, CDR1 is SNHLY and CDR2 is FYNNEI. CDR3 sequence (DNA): TGTGCCAGCTGTTATCTGACCGGGGAGCTGTTTTTT. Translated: CASCYLTGELFF.

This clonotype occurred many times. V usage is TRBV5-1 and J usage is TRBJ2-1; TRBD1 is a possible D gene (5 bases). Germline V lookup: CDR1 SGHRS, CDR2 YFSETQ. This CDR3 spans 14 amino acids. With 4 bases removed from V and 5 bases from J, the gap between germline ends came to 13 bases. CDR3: CASSILDSNNEQFF. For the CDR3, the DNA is TGCGCCAGCAGCATCCTAGACAGCAACAATGAGCAGTTCTTC.

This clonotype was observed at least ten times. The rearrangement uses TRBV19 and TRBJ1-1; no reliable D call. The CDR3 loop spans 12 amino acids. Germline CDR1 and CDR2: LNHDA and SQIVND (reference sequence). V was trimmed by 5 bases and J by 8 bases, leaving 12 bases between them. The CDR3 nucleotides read TGTGCCAGTAGTTCCCCGTCTGAAGAAGCTTTCTTT. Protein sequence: CASSSPSEEAFF.

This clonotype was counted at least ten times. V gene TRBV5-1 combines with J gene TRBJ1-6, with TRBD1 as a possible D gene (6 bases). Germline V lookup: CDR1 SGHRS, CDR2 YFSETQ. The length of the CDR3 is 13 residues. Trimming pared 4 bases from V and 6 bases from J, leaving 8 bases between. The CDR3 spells CASSADSNSPLHF. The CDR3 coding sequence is TGCGCCAGCAGCGCGGACAGTAATTCACCCCTCCACTTT.

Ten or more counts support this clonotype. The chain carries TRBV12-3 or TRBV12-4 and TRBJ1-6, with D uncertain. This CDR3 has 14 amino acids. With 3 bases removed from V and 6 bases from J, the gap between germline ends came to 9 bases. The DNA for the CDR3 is TGTGCCAGCAGTTTCTTTGGGATTAATTCACCCCTCCACTTT. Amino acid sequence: CASSFFGINSPLHF.

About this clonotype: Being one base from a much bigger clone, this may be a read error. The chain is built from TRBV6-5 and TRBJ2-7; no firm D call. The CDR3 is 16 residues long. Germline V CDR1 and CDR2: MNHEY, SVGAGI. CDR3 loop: CASSLAESFPSYGQYF. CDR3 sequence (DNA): TGTGCCAGCAGTTTGGCTGAGAGTTTCCCCTCCTACGGGCAGTACTTC.

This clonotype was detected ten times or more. CDR3 amino acids: CASSRLAGVSSYEQYF. The CDR3 DNA is TGTGCCAGCAGTCGACTAGCGGGGGTGAGCTCCTACGAGCAGTACTTC. The chain links TRBV5-6 to TRBJ2-7; 12 bases map to TRBD2. The CDR3 extends over 16 amino acids. In germline, CDR1 is SGHDT, CDR2 YYEEEE. Losses at the gene ends were 5 bases for V and 0 bases for J; bases not matched to a gene: 6.

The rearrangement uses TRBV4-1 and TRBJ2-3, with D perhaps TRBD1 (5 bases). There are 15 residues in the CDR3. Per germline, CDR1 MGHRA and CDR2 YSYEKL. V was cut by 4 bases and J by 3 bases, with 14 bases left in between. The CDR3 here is CASSLDNVGTDTQYF. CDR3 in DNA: TGCGCCAGCAGCCTGGACAACGTGGGGACAGATACGCAGTATTTT.

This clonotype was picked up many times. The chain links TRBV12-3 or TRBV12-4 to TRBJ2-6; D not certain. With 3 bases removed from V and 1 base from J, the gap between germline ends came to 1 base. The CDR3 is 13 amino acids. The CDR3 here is CASSFSGANVLTF. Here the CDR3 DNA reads TGTGCCAGCAGTTTTTCTGGGGCCAACGTCCTGACTTTC.

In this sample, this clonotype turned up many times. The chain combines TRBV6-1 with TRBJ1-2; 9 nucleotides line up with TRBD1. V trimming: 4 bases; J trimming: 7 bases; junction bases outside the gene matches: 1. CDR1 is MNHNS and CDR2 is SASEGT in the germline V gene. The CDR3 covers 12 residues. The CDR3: CASSGDRVGYTF. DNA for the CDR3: TGTGCCAGCAGTGGGGACAGGGTTGGCTACACCTTC.

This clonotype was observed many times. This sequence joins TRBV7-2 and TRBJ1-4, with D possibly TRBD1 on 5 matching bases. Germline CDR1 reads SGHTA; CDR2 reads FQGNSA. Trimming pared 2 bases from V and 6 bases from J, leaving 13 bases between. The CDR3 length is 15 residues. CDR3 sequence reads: CASSLRDGRYEKLFF. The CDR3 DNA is TGTGCCAGCAGCTTACGGGACGGCAGATATGAAAAACTGTTTTTT.

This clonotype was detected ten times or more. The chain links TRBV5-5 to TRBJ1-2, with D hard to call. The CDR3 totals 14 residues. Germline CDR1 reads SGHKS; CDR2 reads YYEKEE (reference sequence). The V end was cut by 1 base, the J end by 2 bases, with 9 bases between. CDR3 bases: TGTGCCAGCAGCTTGCAGCCGACGAACTATGGCTACACCTTC. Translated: CASSLQPTNYGYTF. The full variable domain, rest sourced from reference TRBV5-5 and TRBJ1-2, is DAGVTQSPTHLIKTRGQQVTLRCSPISGHKSVSWYQQVLGQGPQFIFQYYEKEERGRGNFPDRFSARQFPNYSSELNVNALLLGDSALYLCASSLQPTNYGYTFGSGTRLTVV.

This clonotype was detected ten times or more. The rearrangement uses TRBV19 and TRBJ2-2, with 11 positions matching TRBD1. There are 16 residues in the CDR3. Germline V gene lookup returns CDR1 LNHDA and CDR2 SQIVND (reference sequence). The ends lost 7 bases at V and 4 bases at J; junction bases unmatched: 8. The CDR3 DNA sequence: TGTGCCAGTACTCCCCCCGGGACAGGGGGCACCGGGGAGCTGTTTTTT. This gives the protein CASTPPGTGGTGELFF.

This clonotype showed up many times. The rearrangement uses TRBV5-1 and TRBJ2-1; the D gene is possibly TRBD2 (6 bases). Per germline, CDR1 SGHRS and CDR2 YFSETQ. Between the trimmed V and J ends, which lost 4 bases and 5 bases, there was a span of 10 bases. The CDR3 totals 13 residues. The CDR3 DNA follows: TGCGCCAGCAGCCTGGGACTCAACAATGAGCAGTTCTTC. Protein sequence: CASSLGLNNEQFF. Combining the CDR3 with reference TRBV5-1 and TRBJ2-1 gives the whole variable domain KAGVTQTPRYLIKTRGQQVTLSCSPISGHRSVSWYQQTPGQGLQFLFEYFSETQRNKGNFPGRFSGRQFSNSRSEMNVSTLELGDSALYLCASSLGLNNEQFFGPGTRLTVL.

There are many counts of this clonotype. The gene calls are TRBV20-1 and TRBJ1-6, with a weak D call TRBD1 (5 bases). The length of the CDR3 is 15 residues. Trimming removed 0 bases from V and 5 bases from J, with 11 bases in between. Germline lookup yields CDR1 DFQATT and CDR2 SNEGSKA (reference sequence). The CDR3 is CSARDRGHNNSPLHF. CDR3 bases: TGCAGTGCTAGAGATCGGGGCCACAATAATTCACCCCTCCACTTT.

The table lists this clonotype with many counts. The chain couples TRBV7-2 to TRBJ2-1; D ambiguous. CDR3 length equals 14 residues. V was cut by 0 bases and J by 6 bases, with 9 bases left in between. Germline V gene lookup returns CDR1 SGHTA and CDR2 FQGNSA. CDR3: CASSLARHVNEQFF. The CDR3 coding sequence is TGTGCCAGCAGCTTAGCGCGTCATGTCAATGAGCAGTTCTTC. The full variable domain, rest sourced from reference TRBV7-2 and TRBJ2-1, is GAGVSQSPSNKVTEKGKDVELRCDPISGHTALYWYRQSLGQGLEFLIYFQGNSAPDKSGLPSDRFSAERTGGSVSTLTIQRTQQEDSAVYLCASSLARHVNEQFFGPGTRLTVL.

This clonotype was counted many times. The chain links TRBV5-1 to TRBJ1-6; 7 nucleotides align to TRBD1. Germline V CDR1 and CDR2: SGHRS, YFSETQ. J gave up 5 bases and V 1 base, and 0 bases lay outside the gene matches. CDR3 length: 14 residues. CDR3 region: CASSLTGDNSPLHF. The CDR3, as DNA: TGCGCCAGCAGCTTGACAGGGGATAATTCACCCCTCCACTTT.

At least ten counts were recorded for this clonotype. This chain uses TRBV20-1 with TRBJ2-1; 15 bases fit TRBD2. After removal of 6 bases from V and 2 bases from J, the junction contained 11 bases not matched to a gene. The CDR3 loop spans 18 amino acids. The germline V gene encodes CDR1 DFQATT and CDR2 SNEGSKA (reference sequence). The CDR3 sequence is CSASGLAGGPGPYNEQFF. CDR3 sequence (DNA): TGCAGTGCAAGCGGACTAGCGGGGGGGCCAGGTCCCTACAATGAGCAGTTCTTC.

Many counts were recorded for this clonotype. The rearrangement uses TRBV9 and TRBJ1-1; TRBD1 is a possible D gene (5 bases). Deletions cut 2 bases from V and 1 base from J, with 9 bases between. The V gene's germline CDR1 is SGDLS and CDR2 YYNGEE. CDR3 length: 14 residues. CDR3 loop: CASSVGRENTEAFF. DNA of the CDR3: TGTGCCAGCAGCGTGGGGCGGGAGAACACTGAAGCTTTCTTT.

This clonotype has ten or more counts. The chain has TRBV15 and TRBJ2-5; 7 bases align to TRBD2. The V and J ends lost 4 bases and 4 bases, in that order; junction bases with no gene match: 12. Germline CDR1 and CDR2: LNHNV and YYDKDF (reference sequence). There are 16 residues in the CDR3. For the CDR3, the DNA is TGTGCCACCAGCATGAGATCGGGGGGTTTGGGAGAGACCCAGTACTTC. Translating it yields CATSMRSGGLGETQYF.

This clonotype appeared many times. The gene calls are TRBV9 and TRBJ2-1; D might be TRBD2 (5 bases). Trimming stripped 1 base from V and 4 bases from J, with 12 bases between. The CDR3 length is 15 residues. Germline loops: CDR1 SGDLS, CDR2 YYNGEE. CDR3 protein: CASSVSGDQYNEQFF. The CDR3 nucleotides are TGTGCCAGCAGCGTATCCGGGGATCAATACAATGAGCAGTTCTTC.

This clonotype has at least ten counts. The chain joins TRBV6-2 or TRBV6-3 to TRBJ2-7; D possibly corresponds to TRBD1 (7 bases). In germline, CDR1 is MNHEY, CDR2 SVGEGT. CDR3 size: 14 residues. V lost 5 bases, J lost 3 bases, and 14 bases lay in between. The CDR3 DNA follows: TGTGCCAGCAGTGGCGGGACAGCTTACTACGAGCAGTACTTC. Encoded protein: CASSGGTAYYEQYF.

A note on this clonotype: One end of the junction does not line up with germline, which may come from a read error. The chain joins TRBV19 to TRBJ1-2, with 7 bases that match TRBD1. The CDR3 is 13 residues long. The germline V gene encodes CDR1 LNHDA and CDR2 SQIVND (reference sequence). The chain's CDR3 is CASSLGQSYVYTF. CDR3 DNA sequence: TGTGCCAGTAGTTTGGGACAGAGCTATGTCTACACCTTC.

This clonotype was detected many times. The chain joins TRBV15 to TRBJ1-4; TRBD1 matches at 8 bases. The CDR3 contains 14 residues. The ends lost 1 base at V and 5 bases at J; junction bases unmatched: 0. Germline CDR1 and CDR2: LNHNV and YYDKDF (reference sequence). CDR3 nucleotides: TGTGCCACCAGCAGAGGACAGGGGAATGAAAAACTGTTTTTT. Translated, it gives CATSRGQGNEKLFF.

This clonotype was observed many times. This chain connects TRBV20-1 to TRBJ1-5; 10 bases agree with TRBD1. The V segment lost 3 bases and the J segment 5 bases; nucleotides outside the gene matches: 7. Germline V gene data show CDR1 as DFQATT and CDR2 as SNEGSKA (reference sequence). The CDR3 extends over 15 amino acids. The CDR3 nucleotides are TGCAGTGCTAGGGCCGGGACAGGGGATTATCAGCCCCAGCATTTT. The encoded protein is CSARAGTGDYQPQHF.

CDR3 sequence (DNA): TGTGCCAGCAGTCTGGGGGGGGTTAGCGATGAGCAGTTCTTC. It yields the protein CASSLGGVSDEQFF. The V gene is TRBV12-3 or TRBV12-4, the J gene TRBJ2-1, with 7 positions matching TRBD2. V lost 5 bases, J lost 8 bases, and 9 bases stayed unmatched. The CDR3 covers 14 residues.

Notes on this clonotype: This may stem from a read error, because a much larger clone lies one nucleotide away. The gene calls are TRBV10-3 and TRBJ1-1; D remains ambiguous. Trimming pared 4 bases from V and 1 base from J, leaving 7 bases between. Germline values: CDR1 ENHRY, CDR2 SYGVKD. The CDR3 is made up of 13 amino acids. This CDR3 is CAISGRPNTEAFF. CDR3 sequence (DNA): TGTGCCATCAGTGGACGGCCGAACACTGAAGCTTTCTTT.

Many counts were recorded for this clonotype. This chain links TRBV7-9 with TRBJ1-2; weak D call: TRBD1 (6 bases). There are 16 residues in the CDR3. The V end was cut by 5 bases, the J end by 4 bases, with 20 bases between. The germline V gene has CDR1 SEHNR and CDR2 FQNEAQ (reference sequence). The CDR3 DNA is TGTGCCAGCAGCCTCCATAGGGGGGGCAGGACCTATGGCTACACCTTC. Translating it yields CASSLHRGGRTYGYTF.